This T cell receptor (beta chain) is drawn from a study of blood T cell repertoires in COVID-19. Turning to the study itself: Material from acute and convalescent COVID-19 was sourced from the United States, Italy and Spain. PBMCs, B-cell-depleted T cells, or T cells were the source of the cDNA or gDNA that made up the material.

Source study methods: Quantification of nucleated cells was approximated via reference gene primer amplification. Data came from immunoSEQ multiplex PCR; TCRdb stores just in-frame clones and leaves some out. That table supplies the V and J calls and clone size; D and trimming were determined from the DNA. The sample holds some 94,000 clones, roughly 89% seen once. The material sequenced was peripheral blood. The source is a man between 65 and 85 years old with active or convalescent COVID-19.

The DNA for the CDR3 is TGTGCCAGTCAATTAGCGGGTACAGATACGCAGTATTTT. Translation: CASQLAGTDTQYF. V is TRBV7-2 and J is TRBJ2-3, with 7 nucleotides matching TRBD2. Germline V CDR1 and CDR2: SGHTA, FQGNSA. The CDR3 extends over 13 amino acids. Trimming took 9 bases from V and 3 from J; bases not matched to a gene: 6.